Below are 26 T cell receptor beta chains sequenced from a single sample in a study of T cells in Graves' hyperthyroidism and ophthalmopathy. Regions amplified from RNA transcripts were the TCR beta CDR3 regions. The TCR CDR3 was amplified in a first-round RT-PCR using the HTBI primer set. TCRdb independently ran MiXCR on the multiplex PCR reads; one entry per CDR3 protein. This table holds 700,000 to 850,000 distinct CDR3 sequences, roughly a third found once. The sequenced sample consisted of blood. These receptors all stem from a woman aged 40 to 49 with Graves' hyperthyroidism.

At least ten counts were recorded for this clonotype. The chain links TRBV7-2 to TRBJ1-2; 11 nucleotides align to TRBD1. Trimming at V came to 6 bases and at J to 1 base, leaving 10 bases not matched to a gene. The CDR3 runs 17 residues. Germline V gene sequence: CDR1 SGHTA, CDR2 FQGNSA. The CDR3, as DNA: TGTGCCAGCAGTCCAGCCGGGACAGGGGGGCTTAACTATGGCTACACCTTC. The encoded protein is CASSPAGTGGLNYGYTF.

This clonotype was counted a few times. The chain uses TRBV6-1 and TRBJ1-5; 8 bases map to TRBD1. J was trimmed by 2 bases and V by 7 bases; bases with no gene match: 7. CDR1 is MNHNS, CDR2 SASEGT, per germline. The CDR3 is 15 residues long. The CDR3 spells CASTDRGWGNQPQHF. The CDR3 nucleotides are TGTGCCAGCACCGACAGGGGATGGGGCAATCAGCCCCAGCATTTT.

J is TRBJ1-6 and V is TRBV29-1; TRBD1 matches at 7 bases. This CDR3 has 11 residues. Germline CDR1 SQVTM, CDR2 ANQGSEA. Trimming took 8 bases from V and 10 from J; bases not matched to a gene: 5. The DNA for the CDR3 is TGCAGCCTCGACAGGGAATCACCCCTCCACTTT. Translated, it gives CSLDRESPLHF.

This clonotype has ten or more counts. This chain links TRBV5-2 with TRBJ2-2; the DNA was not compared with TRBD1, the D call given in the table. TRBV5-2 is a pseudogene. The CDR3 totals 15 residues. CDR3 residues: CASNLTGVVTGELFF. The CDR3 DNA sequence: TGTGCCAGCAACTTGACAGGGGTAGTCACCGGGGAGCTGTTTTTT.

This clonotype has a handful of counts. The chain carries TRBV7-2 and TRBJ1-5; D gene uncertain. CDR1 and CDR2 (germline): SGHTA, FQGNSA. V lost 0 bases and J lost 5, with 5 bases in between. The CDR3 is made up of 13 amino acids. This chain's CDR3 is CASSLAAYQPQHF. In DNA, the CDR3 is TGTGCCAGCAGCTTAGCGGCATATCAGCCCCAGCATTTT.

The chain couples TRBV12-3 or TRBV12-4 to TRBJ1-1, with D tentatively TRBD1 (6 bases). The CDR3 has 14 residues. Trimming took off 7 bases at V and 2 bases at J, with 14 bases between the two ends. In DNA, the CDR3 is TGTGCCAGCACCTCGGACAGACTAAACACTGAAGCTTTCTTT. This gives the protein CASTSDRLNTEAFF.

The V call is TRBV25-1, the J call TRBJ2-5, with 8 bases that match TRBD2. The V and J ends lost 6 bases and 5 bases, in that order; junction bases with no gene match: 11. Germline CDR1 MGHDK, CDR2 SYGVNS. This CDR3 spans 15 amino acids. DNA of the CDR3: TGTGCCAGCAGCCCTGGATGGGGCGGGGGGGAGACCCAGTACTTC. This translates into CASSPGWGGGETQYF.

This chain connects TRBV7-3 to TRBJ2-3; D remains ambiguous. V lost 4 bases, J lost 0 bases, and 5 bases lay in between. The CDR3 is made up of 13 amino acids. Germline loops: CDR1 SGHTA, CDR2 FQGTGA. The DNA of the CDR3 is TGTGCCAGCAGCTGGGTGAGCACAGATACGCAGTATTTT. It yields the protein CASSWVSTDTQYF.

This chain uses TRBV6-1 with TRBJ1-1, with D possibly matching TRBD1 (5 bases). The V end was cut by 5 bases, the J end by 7 bases, with 20 bases between. This CDR3 has 15 residues. Germline CDR1 MNHNS, CDR2 SASEGT. The CDR3 nucleotides read TGTGCCAGCAGTTACTCGGCGACGGGGACCGTTGAAGCTTTCTTT. Translation gives CASSYSATGTVEAFF.

This clonotype was recorded at least ten times. In DNA form, the CDR3 reads TGTGCCAGCAGCCCCGGGCCTGAAGGCGAGCAGTACTTC. Translated, it gives CASSPGPEGEQYF. The chain has TRBV7-6 and TRBJ2-7, with no clear D. Per germline, CDR1 SGHVS and CDR2 FNYEAQ. Trimming removed 5 bases from V and 6 bases from J, with 14 bases in between. This CDR3 contains 13 residues.

This clonotype appeared a few times. V usage is TRBV27 and J usage is TRBJ1-1; D ambiguous. V lost 3 bases and J 8 bases, leaving 13 bases between the germline ends. This CDR3 region has 13 residues. Germline V gives CDR1 MNHEY, CDR2 SMNVEV (reference sequence). CDR3 bases: TGTGCCAGCAGTTTTCGCACCACCGGGGAAGCTTTCTTT. Its protein is CASSFRTTGEAFF.

This clonotype appeared a few times. The rearrangement uses TRBV20-1 and TRBJ1-2, with TRBD1 matching over 9 bases. Germline V gives CDR1 DFQATT, CDR2 SNEGSKA (reference sequence). V gave up 3 bases and J gave up 1 base; unmatched junction bases: 6. The CDR3 is made up of 15 amino acids. CDR3 region: CSASSGQGINYGYTF. CDR3 coding DNA: TGCAGTGCTAGTTCGGGACAGGGTATTAACTATGGCTACACCTTC.

This clonotype was seen repeatedly, ten times or more. J is TRBJ1-6 and V is TRBV2; possible D gene TRBD1, 5 bases. This CDR3 contains 14 residues. Germline values: CDR1 SNHLY, CDR2 FYNNEI. Trimming left V 3 bases short and J 7 bases short, with 10 bases between. For the CDR3, the DNA is TGTGCCAGCAGTGACAGGGTAACGAATTCACCCCTCCACTTT. This gives the protein CASSDRVTNSPLHF.

This clonotype was seen many times. V usage is TRBV10-3 and J usage is TRBJ2-5, with no clear D. This CDR3 region has 14 residues. V was trimmed by 2 bases and J by 3 bases, leaving 10 bases between them. Germline V gene data show CDR1 as ENHRY and CDR2 as SYGVKD. The CDR3 loop reads CAISEENREETQYF. The CDR3 DNA reads TGTGCCATCAGTGAGGAAAACCGGGAAGAGACCCAGTACTTC.

This clonotype was seen ten or more times. The rearrangement uses TRBV13 and TRBJ1-2; D is perhaps TRBD1 (5 bases). The length of the CDR3 is 13 residues. V lost 5 bases and J lost 6, with 13 bases in between. Germline V gene sequence: CDR1 PRHDT, CDR2 FYEKMQ (reference sequence). The CDR3 coding sequence is TGTGCCAGCAGCCGTCCGGGGGAAGATGGCTACACCTTC. Protein: CASSRPGEDGYTF.

The chain carries TRBV29-1 and TRBJ1-3, with a possible D match to TRBD1 (5 bases). Trimming took 6 bases from V and 7 from J, leaving 10 bases between them. The CDR3 runs to 11 residues. Germline V lookup: CDR1 SQVTM, CDR2 ANQGSEA. The CDR3 DNA sequence: TGCAGCGTCAGGGCAGGGAACACCATATATTTT. It is translated as CSVRAGNTIYF.

The chain's CDR3 is CASSPPGQSYNEKLFF. The CDR3 DNA is TGTGCCAGCAGCCCGCCGGGACAGTCCTACAATGAAAAACTGTTTTTT. The gene calls are TRBV7-3 and TRBJ1-4; 7 nucleotides match TRBD1. The V gene end was trimmed by 5 bases and the J gene end by 5 bases; junction bases not matched to a gene: 11. Germline loops: CDR1 SGHTA, CDR2 FQGTGA. This CDR3 contains 16 residues.

This clonotype was observed at least ten times. The CDR3 DNA reads TGTGCCATCAGTGAGTCTCCCAGTCTGACAGCTTTCTTT. Its protein product is CAISESPSLTAFF. The gene calls are TRBV10-3 and TRBJ1-1; D unresolved. The germline gives CDR1 ENHRY, CDR2 SYGVKD. The CDR3 consists of 13 residues. V was trimmed by 0 bases and J by 10 bases, leaving 12 bases between them.

The chain links TRBV7-9 to TRBJ1-2; D gene uncertain. The CDR3 is 16 amino acids. Germline CDR1 reads SEHNR; CDR2 reads FQNEAQ (reference sequence). V lost 6 bases to trimming and J lost 4 bases, with 21 bases between them. The CDR3, as DNA: TGTGCCAGCAGTTACCCAACGGATTCGGGTATCTATGGCTACACCTTC. Its translation is CASSYPTDSGIYGYTF.

The genes are TRBV4-1 and TRBJ1-3; D gene ambiguous. The germline V gene has CDR1 MGHRA and CDR2 YSYEKL. This CDR3 spans 16 amino acids. V lost 0 bases and J lost 3, with 12 bases in between. The CDR3 is CASSQERAVFGNTIYF. For the CDR3, the DNA is TGCGCCAGCAGCCAAGAAAGGGCAGTCTTTGGAAACACCATATATTTT.

CDR3 DNA: TGTGCCAGCTCACCAGGGATGGGGCCTAACTATGGCTACACCTTC. It yields the protein CASSPGMGPNYGYTF. This sequence joins TRBV18 and TRBJ1-2; D perhaps matches TRBD1 (5 bases). Between the trimmed V and J ends, which lost 2 bases and 0 bases, there was a span of 10 bases. Looked up from germline, CDR1 is KGHSH and CDR2 is LQKENI. The CDR3 is 15 residues long.

This clonotype occurred many times. The CDR3 sequence is CASSQGAKLFF. Written as DNA, the CDR3 is TGTGCCAGCAGCCAAGGGGCCAAACTGTTTTTT. The chain uses TRBV14 and TRBJ1-4, with D unclear. Trimming cost V 1 base and J 11 bases, with 5 bases left between them. Germline V gives CDR1 SGHDN, CDR2 FVKESK. CDR3 size: 11 residues. Drawing the rest from reference TRBV14 and TRBJ1-4, the complete variable domain is EAGVTQFPSHSVIEKGQTVTLRCDPISGHDNLYWYRRVMGKEIKFLLHFVKESKQDESGMPNNRFLAERTGGTYSTLKVQPAELEDSGVYFCASSQGAKLFFGSGTQLSVL.

In regard to this clonotype: At one end the junction does not follow the germline gene, possibly because of a read error. Written as DNA, the CDR3 is TGTGCCAGTAGCCTAAACTCTAACTATGACTACACCTTC. Protein product: CASSLNSNYDYTF. The chain links TRBV19 to TRBJ1-2, with D unclear. This CDR3 contains 13 residues. Germline V gene data show CDR1 as LNHDA and CDR2 as SQIVND (reference sequence). Using reference TRBV19 and TRBJ1-2 for the parts outside the CDR3, the full variable domain is DGGITQSPKYLFRKEGQNVTLSCEQNLNHDAMYWYRQDPGQGLRLIYYSQIVNDFQKGDIAEGYSVSREKKESFPLTVTSAQKNPTAFYLCASSLNSNYDYTFGSGTRLTVV.

This clonotype was seen at least ten times. The V and J genes are TRBV7-9 and TRBJ1-4; unclear D gene. The CDR3 sequence is 13 residues long. Trimming removed 5 bases at V and 3 bases at J, with 7 bases between. In germline, CDR1 is SEHNR, CDR2 FQNEAQ (reference sequence). The CDR3 protein is CASSRTANEKLFF. The CDR3 DNA sequence: TGTGCCAGCAGCCGGACGGCTAATGAAAAACTGTTTTTT.

This clonotype has a count of ten or more. Mismatch with germline at one junction end may stem from a read error. The genes are TRBV7-6 and TRBJ2-5; 7 bases fit TRBD1. Germline-derived CDR1 and CDR2 are SGHVS and FNYEAQ. The CDR3 runs to 16 residues. CDR3 protein: CASSRTGAYAQGTQYF. CDR3 DNA sequence: TGTGCCAGCAGCCGTACAGGGGCCTATGCGCAAGGGACCCAGTACTTC.

Only a few counts were recorded for this clonotype. The chain is built from TRBV5-1 and TRBJ1-1, with D hard to call. Germline assignment: CDR1 SGHRS and CDR2 YFSETQ. Trimming took 0 bases from V and 1 from J, leaving 7 bases between them. The CDR3 length is 14 residues. Here the CDR3 reads CASSLDWKNTEAFF. CDR3 DNA: TGCGCCAGCAGCTTGGATTGGAAGAACACTGAAGCTTTCTTT.